This T cell receptor (beta chain) was sequenced in a study of CD8 T cells in ankylosing spondylitis. The study's findings and limits: Within peripheral blood, clones linked to disease were CD8+ and relatively rare. Previous work reported some of these motif variants in the synovial fluid and blood of reactive arthritis.

CDR3 length: 15 amino acids. From germline, CDR1 is MNHNS and CDR2 SASEGT. Trimming shortened V by 6 bases and J by 5 bases, and 16 bases separated the two germline ends. Worth noting for this clonotype: The antigen is undetermined.

TCRdb fed the 5' RACE reads into MiXCR, producing one record per CDR3 protein. The table includes some 30,000 distinct CDR3 sequences, 12% to 15% detected once. Material for sequencing was blood. This chain links TRBV6-1 with TRBJ2-2; possibly TRBD2 for D (6 bases). The TCR comes from a male donor with ankylosing spondylitis or in good health (not recorded which). CDR3 loop: CASSPRGLGTGELFF. As DNA, the CDR3 is TGTGCCAGCAGCCCGAGGGGACTGGGAACCGGGGAGCTGTTTTTT.